This TCR beta chain appears in the sequencing data of a study of blood T cells in healthy people across ages. Whole-study results and caveats: Strong correlation linked observed beta diversity and percent naive T cells. Older age went with lower TCR beta diversity per million T cells, in a roughly linear way.

Using a J-beta primer mix together with a sample-barcoded 5' primer, a second PCR was run for roughly 7 to 12 cycles. TCRdb passed the 5' RACE reads through MiXCR, listing each CDR3 protein once. The sample holds more than 800,000 distinct CDR3 sequences, roughly 26% seen once. This clonotype was seen a few times. Antigen: not known. This may be a read error, as it is one base from a much larger clone. CDR3 length equals 16 residues. Germline V lookup: CDR1 MNHEY, CDR2 SMNVEV (reference sequence). This chain joins TRBV27 and TRBJ2-7; 7 bases line up with TRBD1. Sequencing was performed on blood. This receptor was identified in a woman aged 80 or over in good health. CDR3 sequence (DNA): TGTGTCAGCAGTTTATCGGGCATAGACAGGGTCGGCGAGCAGTACTTC. This codes for CVSSLSGIDRVGEQYF.